The sequence of this TCR beta chain was determined in a study of blood T cells in healthy people across ages. Each sample yielded at least 6.5 million isolated PBMCs. Primed by a sample-barcoded 5' primer and a J-beta primer mix, a second PCR proceeded for about 6 to 11 cycles. Each cDNA molecule carried a tag from a template-switch adaptor that contained 12 random nucleotides. TCRdb called the 5' RACE reads again in MiXCR, with one record for every CDR3 protein. Of hundreds of thousands of distinct CDR3 sequences listed, around three fifths are singletons. This TCR came from a middle-aged man in good health. Material for sequencing was blood.

The CDR3 protein is CASLLADSYEQYF. For the CDR3, the DNA is TGTGCCAGCCTACTAGCGGACTCCTACGAGCAGTACTTC. The chain employs TRBV2 and TRBJ2-7; 8 bases are a match to TRBD2. The CDR3 has 13 amino acids. J lost 0 bases, V lost 8 bases, and 3 bases had no gene match. In germline, CDR1 is SNHLY, CDR2 FYNNEI. Together with reference TRBV2 and TRBJ2-7, the CDR3 gives the full variable domain: EPEVTQTPSHQVTQMGQEVILRCVPISNHLYFYWYRQILGQKVEFLVSFYNNEISEKSEIFDDQFSVERPDGSNFTLKIRSTKLEDSAMYFCASLLADSYEQYFGPGTRLTVT.